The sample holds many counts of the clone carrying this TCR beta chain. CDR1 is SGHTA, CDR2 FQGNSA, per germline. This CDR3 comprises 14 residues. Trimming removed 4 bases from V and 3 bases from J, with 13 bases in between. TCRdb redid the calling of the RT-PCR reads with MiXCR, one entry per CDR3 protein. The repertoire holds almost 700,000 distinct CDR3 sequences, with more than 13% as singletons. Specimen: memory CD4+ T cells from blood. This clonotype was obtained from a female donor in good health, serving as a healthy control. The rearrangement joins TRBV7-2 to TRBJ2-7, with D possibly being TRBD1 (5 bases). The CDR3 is CASSSWGPHYEQYF. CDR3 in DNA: TGTGCCAGCAGCTCCTGGGGCCCCCACTACGAGCAGTACTTC.